This T cell receptor (beta chain) came from a study of T cells in Graves' hyperthyroidism and ophthalmopathy. This CDR3 contains 14 residues. J was trimmed by 8 bases and V by 2 bases; bases with no gene match: 6. Diagnostic decisions used clinical symptoms, serum thyroxine and TRAb, thyroid ultrasound and orbital computed tomography. From RNA transcripts, TCR beta CDR3 regions were amplified. Carried out on the TCR CDR3, a first-round RT-PCR used the HTBI primer set. TCRdb redid the calling of the multiplex PCR reads with MiXCR, one entry per CDR3 protein. The sample lists 550,000 to 650,000 distinct CDR3 sequences, approximately 14% occurring once. Study outcomes and limitations: Most thyroid clonotypes expanded above 0.001 appeared in blood too.

With respect to this clonotype: Its target is not known.

The sample taken for sequencing was blood. The chain combines TRBV12-3 or TRBV12-4 with TRBJ1-5, with 7 bases matching TRBD1. The source of this sequence is a woman between 40 and 50 years old with Graves' hyperthyroidism. The CDR3 sequence is CASSLSGGEEPQHF. The CDR3, as DNA: TGTGCCAGCAGTTTATCAGGGGGTGAGGAGCCCCAGCATTTT.